The present T cell receptor beta chain was sequenced within a study of blood T cell repertoires in COVID-19. For the study at large: There were acute and convalescent COVID-19 samples, and they came from the United States, Italy and Spain. The cDNA or gDNA used as material had been derived from T cells, B-cell-depleted T cells, or PBMCs.

This clone was picked up one time. CDR1 SGHRS and CDR2 YFSETQ come from the germline V gene. CDR3 size: 15 residues. Trimming stripped 6 bases from V and 6 bases from J, with 19 bases between. Authors' analysis steps: Estimation of nucleated cell counts relied on the amplification of reference gene primers. Measured with immunoSEQ multiplex PCR; TCRdb has only the in-frame clones, and not every one. V and J calls plus clone size are reproduced from that table; the DNA served to infer D and trimming. Of roughly 200,000 clones in the sample, less than 85% were seen once. This TCR came from a woman aged 65 to 85 with acute or convalescent COVID-19. The chain couples TRBV5-1 to TRBJ2-1; D may be TRBD1 (5 bases). Sequenced material: peripheral blood. CDR3 sequence reads: CASKGDSSTFNEQFF. CDR3 in DNA: TGCGCCAGCAAGGGTGACAGTTCCACCTTCAATGAGCAGTTCTTC.